Below are 28 T cell receptor beta chains sequenced from a single sample in a study of control samples from healthy donors and cancer patients. The table came from immunoSEQ multiplex PCR; TCRdb's copy has only in-frame clones and leaves some out. Here the sample spans some 150,000 clones, 94% being singletons. Sequencing was performed on blood. All receptors come from a man in his forties or fifties in good health.

CDR3 sequence (DNA): TGTGCCAGCAGTTTACAGTCACAGGGCAAAAACATTCAGTACTTC. Translating gives CASSLQSQGKNIQYF. The chain recombines TRBV28 with TRBJ2-4, with TRBD1 as a possible D gene (6 bases). Per the germline V gene, CDR1 is MDHEN and CDR2 is SYDVKM. The CDR3 runs to 15 residues. V lost 2 bases and J lost 3, with 11 bases in between.

The chain has TRBV11-2 and TRBJ1-5; the D is unclear. Germline V CDR1 and CDR2: SGHAT, FQNNGV. The CDR3 has 14 residues. V shed 5 bases and J shed 9 bases, with 17 bases lying between them. CDR3 amino acids: CASSPGSSSRPQHF. CDR3 in DNA: TGTGCCAGCAGCCCGGGCTCCTCCTCTAGGCCCCAGCATTTT.

V usage is TRBV7-9 and J usage is TRBJ1-2, with D possibly being TRBD1 (5 bases). The CDR3 runs 16 residues. Looked up from germline, CDR1 is SEHNR and CDR2 is FQNEAQ (reference sequence). V was cut by 5 bases and J by 4 bases, with 20 bases left in between. CDR3 sequence (DNA): TGTGCCAGCAGCGCCATTAGGGAGGGGCCTGGCTATGGCTACACCTTC. It translates to CASSAIREGPGYGYTF.

Of note for this clone: One end of the junction fails to match germline, which may point to a read error. The chain recombines TRBV5-1 with TRBJ2-1; D perhaps matches TRBD2 (5 bases). This CDR3 comprises 16 residues. The germline gives CDR1 SGHRS, CDR2 YFSETQ. The CDR3 protein is CAGSLEGGLSYNEQFF. CDR3 nucleotide sequence: TGCGCCGGCAGCTTGGAAGGCGGGCTCTCCTACAATGAGCAGTTCTTC.

This clone was observed once. Here the CDR3 DNA reads TGCAGCGTTGAGTCAAAGGTTCTAGCGGGAGGTTGGACCCAGTACTTC. Encoded protein: CSVESKVLAGGWTQYF. The chain has TRBV29-1 and TRBJ2-5, with 11 bases lining up with TRBD2. In germline, CDR1 is SQVTM, CDR2 ANQGSEA. The V segment lost 3 bases and the J segment 7 bases; nucleotides outside the gene matches: 13. The CDR3 runs to 16 residues.

J is TRBJ1-6 and V is TRBV5-6; D is uncertain. Germline CDR1 is SGHDT and CDR2 is YYEEEE. This CDR3 is 14 amino acids long. V dropped 3 bases and J dropped 8 bases, with 12 bases sitting between them. CDR3 sequence (DNA): TGTGCCAGCAGCTGGATTAGCCCCGATTCACCCCTCCACTTT. This sequence encodes CASSWISPDSPLHF. The variable domain in full, with the rest retrieved from reference TRBV5-6 and TRBJ1-6, is DAGVTQSPTHLIKTRGQQVTLRCSPKSGHDTVSWYQQALGQGPQFIFQYYEEEERQRGNFPDRFSGHQFPNYSSELNVNALLLGDSALYLCASSWISPDSPLHFGNGTRLTVT.

The count of this clone is one. CDR3 protein: CASTPDSSTDTQYF. For the CDR3, the DNA is TGTGCCAGCACTCCAGACAGTAGCACAGATACGCAGTATTTT. The V gene is TRBV2, the J gene TRBJ2-3; weak D call: TRBD1 (5 bases). Germline assignment: CDR1 SNHLY and CDR2 FYNNEI. The CDR3 covers 14 residues. V lost 7 bases and J 0 bases, leaving 11 bases between the germline ends. The full variable domain, rest sourced from reference TRBV2 and TRBJ2-3, is EPEVTQTPSHQVTQMGQEVILRCVPISNHLYFYWYRQILGQKVEFLVSFYNNEISEKSEIFDDQFSVERPDGSNFTLKIRSTKLEDSAMYFCASTPDSSTDTQYFGPGTRLTVL.

This chain uses TRBV30 with TRBJ2-5; D perhaps matches TRBD1 (5 bases). CDR1 is GTSNPN and CDR2 is SVGIG in the germline V gene (reference sequence). CDR3 length: 12 amino acids. The V end lost 0 bases, the J end lost 3 bases, and 5 bases lay between the germline ends. The DNA of the CDR3 is TGTGCCTGGAGTGTACAGGAAGAGACCCAGTACTTC. It is translated as CAWSVQEETQYF.

The chain combines TRBV24-1 with TRBJ1-5, with 8 bases aligning to TRBD1. Per the germline V gene, CDR1 is KGHDR and CDR2 is SFDVKD. This CDR3 has 15 residues. V lost 0 bases, J lost 6 bases, and 3 bases stayed unmatched. This chain's CDR3 is CATSDLPGGLQPQHF. The DNA of the CDR3 is TGTGCCACCAGTGATTTGCCAGGGGGCCTTCAGCCCCAGCATTTT.

The chain uses TRBV7-2 and TRBJ1-5; 7 bases fit TRBD1. Germline V gene lookup returns CDR1 SGHTA and CDR2 FQGNSA. Trimming cost V 9 bases and J 6 bases; bases outside gene matches: 8. The CDR3 has 13 amino acids. This CDR3 is CASGDSTVQPQHF. The CDR3 DNA sequence: TGTGCCAGTGGGGACAGTACAGTTCAGCCCCAGCATTTT.

The rearrangement joins TRBV15 to TRBJ2-5; 14 bases map to TRBD2. The CDR3 loop spans 17 amino acids. With 8 bases clipped from V and 5 bases from J, the junction kept 13 bases outside the gene matches. Per germline, CDR1 LNHNV and CDR2 YYDKDF (reference sequence). The chain's CDR3 is CATDPGLAGVGWETQYF. CDR3 coding DNA: TGTGCCACCGATCCGGGACTAGCGGGAGTAGGATGGGAGACCCAGTACTTC.

There are a few counts of this clone. The gene calls are TRBV7-9 and TRBJ2-7; TRBD2 aligns across 8 bases. V was pared by 5 bases and J by 1 base, with 13 bases of the junction left unmatched. This CDR3 is 17 amino acids long. In germline, CDR1 is SEHNR, CDR2 FQNEAQ (reference sequence). The DNA of the CDR3 is TGTGCCAGCAGCCATCCGAGTCGGCGGGAGGAGTCCTACGAGCAGTACTTC. Translation: CASSHPSRREESYEQYF.

The chain recombines TRBV19 with TRBJ2-2, with a possible D match to TRBD1 (6 bases). Germline loops: CDR1 LNHDA, CDR2 SQIVND (reference sequence). V was trimmed by 6 bases and J by 0 bases, leaving 11 bases between them. The CDR3 length is 15 residues. This CDR3 reads CASSYRTANTGELFF. CDR3 nucleotides: TGTGCCAGTAGCTACCGGACAGCGAACACCGGGGAGCTGTTTTTT. Drawing the rest from reference TRBV19 and TRBJ2-2, the complete variable domain is DGGITQSPKYLFRKEGQNVTLSCEQNLNHDAMYWYRQDPGQGLRLIYYSQIVNDFQKGDIAEGYSVSREKKESFPLTVTSAQKNPTAFYLCASSYRTANTGELFFGEGSRLTVL.

V gene TRBV11-2 combines with J gene TRBJ2-3; 7 nucleotides match TRBD2. This CDR3 is 16 amino acids long. After removal of 1 base from V and 0 bases from J, the junction contained 4 bases not matched to a gene. In germline, CDR1 is SGHAT, CDR2 FQNNGV. This chain's CDR3 is CASSLVLGLSTDTQYF. CDR3 DNA: TGTGCCAGCAGCTTAGTATTGGGACTAAGCACAGATACGCAGTATTTT. The whole variable domain, remainder taken from reference TRBV11-2 and TRBJ2-3, is EAGVAQSPRYKIIEKRQSVAFWCNPISGHATLYWYQQILGQGPKLLIQFQNNGVVDDSQLPKDRFSAERLKGVDSTLKIQPAKLEDSAVYLCASSLVLGLSTDTQYFGPGTRLTVL.

CDR3 bases: TGTGCCAGCAGCCAAGGGACAGGGGCGCCCTATGGCTACACCTTC. Its translation: CASSQGTGAPYGYTF. The chain has TRBV3-1 (or the pseudogene TRBV3-2) and TRBJ1-2, with 9 bases aligning to TRBD1. V dropped 1 base and J dropped 4; count of bases not matched to a gene: 4. The CDR3 has 15 amino acids. Germline V gene data show CDR1 as LGHDT and CDR2 as YNNKEL (reference sequence).

V is TRBV15 and J is TRBJ1-5, with D tentatively TRBD1 (5 bases). The V end lost 5 bases, the J end lost 5 bases, and 13 bases lay between the germline ends. Germline V lookup: CDR1 LNHNV, CDR2 YYDKDF (reference sequence). CDR3 length: 14 amino acids. CDR3 in amino acids: CATSVTSRDQPQHF. The CDR3 DNA reads as TGTGCCACCAGCGTAACCTCCAGGGATCAGCCCCAGCATTTT.

The rearrangement links TRBV5-1 to TRBJ2-5, with D possibly being TRBD2 (6 bases). The CDR3 is 16 residues long. Trimming took off 4 bases at V and 3 bases at J, with 19 bases between the two ends. Germline V gene lookup returns CDR1 SGHRS and CDR2 YFSETQ. The CDR3: CASSGGWPRVEETQYF. The CDR3 nucleotides are TGCGCCAGCAGCGGAGGGTGGCCTCGAGTGGAAGAGACCCAGTACTTC.

This chain uses TRBV5-4 with TRBJ2-2; the match to TRBD2 covers 12 bases. V shed 1 base, J shed 5 bases, and the junction held 6 bases outside the gene matches. Germline assignment: CDR1 SGHNT and CDR2 YYREEE (reference sequence). CDR3 size: 17 residues. The CDR3 is CASSLSGLAGGTGELFF. DNA for the CDR3: TGTGCCAGCAGCTTGTCGGGGCTAGCGGGAGGGACCGGGGAGCTGTTTTTT.

The V and J genes are TRBV7-9 and TRBJ2-1; 7 bases are shared with TRBD1. CDR1 is SEHNR and CDR2 is FQNEAQ in the germline V gene (reference sequence). The CDR3 contains 16 residues. J lost 6 bases, V lost 2 bases, and 10 bases had no gene match. The CDR3 DNA is TGTGCCAGCAGCTTATGGGCGGGCAGGGGGAGCAATGAGCAGTTCTTC. Translated: CASSLWAGRGSNEQFF.

The rearrangement joins TRBV27 to TRBJ1-6; D unresolved. There are 14 residues in the CDR3. Per germline, CDR1 MNHEY and CDR2 SMNVEV (reference sequence). V was shortened by 3 bases and J by 6 bases, with 9 bases between the two germline ends. The DNA for the CDR3 is TGTGCCAGCAGTTTTGGACGGATTAATTCACCCCTCCACTTT. Its translation is CASSFGRINSPLHF.

This clone was recorded once. The chain uses TRBV6-5 and TRBJ1-4, with 7 bases matching TRBD1. V shed 3 bases and J 6 bases; nucleotides not matched to a gene: 7. Germline V gene lookup returns CDR1 MNHEY and CDR2 SVGAGI. This CDR3 is built from 15 residues. CDR3 region: CASSYKRGRDEKLFF. The CDR3 region has the DNA TGTGCCAGCAGTTATAAGAGGGGGCGGGATGAAAAACTGTTTTTT.

V is TRBV9 and J is TRBJ1-2, with a possible D match to TRBD1 (5 bases). CDR3 length: 15 residues. The V gene lost 0 bases and the J gene lost 5 bases, with 14 bases spanning the gap. The germline V gene encodes CDR1 SGDLS and CDR2 YYNGEE. The CDR3 bases are TGTGCCAGCAGCGTAGATGACAGTGACCTATATGGCTACACCTTC. Translating it yields CASSVDDSDLYGYTF.

The chain couples TRBV7-2 to TRBJ1-1; D is unclear. V lost 3 bases to trimming and J lost 5 bases, with 13 bases between them. Germline V gene sequence: CDR1 SGHTA, CDR2 FQGNSA. The CDR3 consists of 14 residues. DNA for the CDR3: TGTGCCAGCAGCTTCCCCGGTAGTTTAACTGAAGCTTTCTTT. This translates into CASSFPGSLTEAFF.

The chain combines TRBV6-2 or TRBV6-3 with TRBJ2-5; D perhaps matches TRBD2 (6 bases). V was cut by 5 bases and J by 4 bases, with 8 bases left in between. The CDR3 sequence is 12 residues long. Germline V CDR1 and CDR2: MNHEY, SVGEGT. CDR3 residues: CASSNGRETQYF. Written as DNA, the CDR3 is TGTGCCAGCAGTAACGGGAGAGAGACCCAGTACTTC.

The chain couples TRBV7-9 to TRBJ2-5, with D maybe TRBD2 (6 bases). Germline V gives CDR1 SEHNR, CDR2 FQNEAQ (reference sequence). The CDR3 covers 14 residues. The ends were cut back, 11 bases at V and 5 bases at J, with 21 bases in the middle. The CDR3 coding sequence is TGTGCCGGGAGACGGGGGATTGCGATGGAGACCCAGTACTTC. The encoded protein is CAGRRGIAMETQYF.

The V and J genes are TRBV7-2 and TRBJ2-1; D gene uncertain. Trimming took 7 bases from V and 7 from J, leaving 14 bases between them. Germline CDR1 and CDR2: SGHTA and FQGNSA. The CDR3 spans 13 residues. Written as DNA, the CDR3 is TGTGCCAGCACCCCGCAAGGTATAAATGAGCAGTTCTTC. Residues: CASTPQGINEQFF.

The genes are TRBV7-9 and TRBJ2-3, with TRBD1 identical over 9 bases. The trim removed 5 bases at V and 1 base at J, leaving 4 bases unmatched. This CDR3 has 15 residues. CDR1 and CDR2 (germline): SEHNR, FQNEAQ (reference sequence). CDR3 sequence: CASSTRQGGTDTQYF. The CDR3 DNA sequence: TGTGCCAGCAGCACCCGACAGGGGGGCACAGATACGCAGTATTTT.

CDR3 bases: TGTGCCAGCAGCTGGCGGGGGGGGTCTCAGCCCCAGCATTTT. Its translation: CASSWRGGSQPQHF. V is TRBV5-6 and J is TRBJ1-5, with D perhaps TRBD1 (5 bases). The CDR3 runs 14 residues. The germline V gene has CDR1 SGHDT and CDR2 YYEEEE. V shed 3 bases and J shed 6 bases, with 13 bases lying between them.